The subject of this entry is one TCR beta chain. The target antigen is unknown. This sample is drawn from a study of lymphopenia after photon versus proton radiotherapy. The study, taken as a whole, reports: Better survival with proton therapy was suggested as possible, not demonstrated. Relative stability marked proton patients; photon patients lost diversity and naive cells. Oligoclonal CD8+ Temra expansion after nadir drove photon patients' diversity drop.

Libraries were prepared by immunoSEQ multiplex PCR; TCRdb keeps only in-frame clonotypes and omits some of them. The sample includes around 160,000 clones, approximately 90% seen only once; the top ten take about 4.3%. Trimming cost V 1 base and J 3 bases, with 10 bases left between them. CDR1 and CDR2 from the germline V gene are SGHDN and FVKESK. This CDR3 comprises 15 residues. This receptor was identified in a man aged 45-65 years with gastric cancer. The chain uses TRBV14 and TRBJ1-3; D remains unclear. The sequenced sample was peripheral blood, obtained from a patient treated with photon-based radiotherapy. The CDR3 bases are TGTGCCAGCAGCCAAGCCGGTCTGGGTGGAAACACCATATATTTT. It codes for CASSQAGLGGNTIYF.